The 2 T cell receptor beta chains given below trace back to one sample, sequenced in a study of a mutant IDH1 vaccine in newly diagnosed glioma. Profiling relied on immunoSEQ multiplex PCR, and the TCRdb table lists in-frame clones only, not all of them. The data show tens of thousands of clones, roughly four fifths seen once. The time point was: week 47, end of study. Each vaccine dose was 300 ug of mutant IDH1 20-mer peptide, with topical imiquimod. Antigen specificity for these receptors is unknown. The specimen was PBMCs, collected from a glioma patient whose treatment included an IDH1 peptide vaccine. The receptors here all came from a woman aged 45-65 years with glioma.

V is TRBV18 and J is TRBJ1-1; tentative D call: TRBD1 (6 bases). Trimming removed 2 bases at V and 6 bases at J, with 7 bases between. This CDR3 has 12 residues. Germline lookup yields CDR1 KGHSH and CDR2 LQKENI. CDR3 in amino acids: CASSPGTPEAFF. The DNA for the CDR3 is TGTGCCAGCTCACCAGGGACACCTGAAGCTTTCTTT.

V and J are TRBV5-1 and TRBJ2-1; TRBD1 matches at 10 bases. In germline, CDR1 is SGHRS, CDR2 YFSETQ. There are 15 residues in the CDR3. The V gene end was trimmed by 5 bases and the J gene end by 4 bases; junction bases not matched to a gene: 6. The CDR3: CASRPDRGAYNEQFF. The CDR3, as DNA: TGCGCCAGCAGGCCGGACAGGGGGGCTTACAATGAGCAGTTCTTC.